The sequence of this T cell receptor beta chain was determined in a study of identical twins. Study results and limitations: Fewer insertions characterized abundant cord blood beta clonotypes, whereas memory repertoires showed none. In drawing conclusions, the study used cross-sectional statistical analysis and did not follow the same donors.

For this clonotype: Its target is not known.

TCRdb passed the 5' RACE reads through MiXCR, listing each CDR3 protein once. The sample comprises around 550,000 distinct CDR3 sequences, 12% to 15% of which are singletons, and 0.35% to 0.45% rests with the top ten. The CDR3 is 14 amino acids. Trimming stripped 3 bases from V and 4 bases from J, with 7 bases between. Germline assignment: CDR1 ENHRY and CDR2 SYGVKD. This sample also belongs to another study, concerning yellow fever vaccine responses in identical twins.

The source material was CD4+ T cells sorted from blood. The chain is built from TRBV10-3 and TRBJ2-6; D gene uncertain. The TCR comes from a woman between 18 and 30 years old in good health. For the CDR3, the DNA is TGTGCCATCAGTGACAGTCCCGGGGCCAACGTCCTGACTTTC. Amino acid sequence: CAISDSPGANVLTF.